These 7 T cell receptor beta chains were sequenced from one sample in a study of shared T cell receptors in the human thymus. Assay used: immunoSEQ multiplex PCR; TCRdb lists only in-frame clones, some missing. The repertoire holds hundreds of thousands of clones, approximately 80% seen once, with about 0.013% in the top ten. The same specimen was also included in a second study, on human thymus T cells.

Sequencing was performed on thymocytes. The receptors stem from a boy under three years old with a congenital heart defect.

This clone was counted only a few times. The rearrangement uses TRBV5-6 and TRBJ1-1; weak D call: TRBD1 (5 bases). Trimming cost V 5 bases and J 0 bases, with 17 bases left between them. Per germline, CDR1 SGHDT and CDR2 YYEEEE. The CDR3 contains 16 residues. The CDR3 nucleotides read TGTGCCAGCAGGCCAGGGCGGGGGGAGGTGAACACTGAAGCTTTCTTT. This gives the protein CASRPGRGEVNTEAFF.

The gene calls are TRBV4-2 and TRBJ2-7, with TRBD2 matching 12 bases. This CDR3 has 17 residues. Germline V gene sequence: CDR1 LGHNA, CDR2 YNFKEQ. V trimming: 5 bases; J trimming: 2 bases; junction bases outside the gene matches: 10. For the CDR3, the DNA is TGTGCCAGCAGCTCGCTCCCGACTAGCGGGAGTGCCTACGAGCAGTACTTC. Translating gives CASSSLPTSGSAYEQYF.

J is TRBJ2-2 and V is TRBV2; TRBD1 matches 7 bases. Per germline, CDR1 SNHLY and CDR2 FYNNEI. Germline trimming cut 5 bases from V and 6 bases from J; bases unmatched to any gene: 12. The CDR3 consists of 16 residues. CDR3 in DNA: TGTGCCAGCAGTACCGGGACAGTAAAGATCCCCGGGGAGCTGTTTTTT. It encodes CASSTGTVKIPGELFF.

The chain employs TRBV28 and TRBJ2-5; the match to TRBD1 covers 7 bases. CDR1 is MDHEN and CDR2 is SYDVKM in the germline V gene. CDR3 length: 15 amino acids. The trim removed 2 bases at V and 5 bases at J, leaving 8 bases unmatched. CDR3 sequence (DNA): TGTGCCAGCAGTTTAGGACAGGACGGAAGGGAGACCCAGTACTTC. Translation: CASSLGQDGRETQYF.

This rearrangement joins TRBV30 to TRBJ1-5; the match to TRBD1 covers 11 bases. Germline V gene lookup returns CDR1 GTSNPN and CDR2 SVGIG (reference sequence). J lost 3 bases, V lost 0 bases, and 19 bases had no gene match. The CDR3 contains 21 residues. CDR3 amino acids: CAWSVSGQPDRGHRYNQPQHF. In nucleotides, the CDR3 is TGTGCCTGGAGTGTATCAGGCCAACCGGACAGGGGGCATCGCTACAATCAGCCCCAGCATTTT.

This clone has a handful of counts. J is TRBJ2-7 and V is TRBV28; possibly TRBD2 for D (5 bases). The CDR3 covers 16 residues. Trimming took off 5 bases at V and 9 bases at J, with 26 bases between the two ends. CDR1 is MDHEN and CDR2 is SYDVKM in the germline V gene. CDR3 coding DNA: TGTGCCAGCAGTAACCCCAGCGGACCCCCCGGCAGCGGGCAGTACTTC. It encodes CASSNPSGPPGSGQYF.

The V and J genes are TRBV5-1 and TRBJ2-7, with 13 bases matching TRBD2. The CDR3 spans 15 residues. Germline V gene lookup returns CDR1 SGHRS and CDR2 YFSETQ. J lost 4 bases, V lost 7 bases, and 8 bases had no gene match. CDR3 nucleotide sequence: TGCGCCAGCTCCGGGGGACTAGCGGGACGGTACGAGCAGTACTTC. This encodes CASSGGLAGRYEQYF. Combining the CDR3 with reference TRBV5-1 and TRBJ2-7 gives the whole variable domain KAGVTQTPRYLIKTRGQQVTLSCSPISGHRSVSWYQQTPGQGLQFLFEYFSETQRNKGNFPGRFSGRQFSNSRSEMNVSTLELGDSALYLCASSGGLAGRYEQYFGPGTRLTVT.